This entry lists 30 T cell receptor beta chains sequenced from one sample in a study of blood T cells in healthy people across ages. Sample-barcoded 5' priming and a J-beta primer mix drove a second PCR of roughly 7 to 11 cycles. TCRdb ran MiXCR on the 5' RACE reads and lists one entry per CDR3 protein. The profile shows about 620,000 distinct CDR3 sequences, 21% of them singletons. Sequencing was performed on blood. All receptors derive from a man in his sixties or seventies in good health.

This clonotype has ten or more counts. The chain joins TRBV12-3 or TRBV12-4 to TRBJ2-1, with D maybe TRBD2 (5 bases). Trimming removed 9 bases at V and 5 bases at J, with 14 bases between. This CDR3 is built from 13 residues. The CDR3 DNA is TGTGCCAGTACGAACCCCGGGGACAATGAGCAGTTCTTC. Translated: CASTNPGDNEQFF.

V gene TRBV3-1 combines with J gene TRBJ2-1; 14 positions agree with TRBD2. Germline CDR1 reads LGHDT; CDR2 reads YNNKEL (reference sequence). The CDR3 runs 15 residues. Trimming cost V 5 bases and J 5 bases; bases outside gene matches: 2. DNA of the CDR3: TGTGCCAGCAGCGGGACTAGCGGGAGCCACAATGAGCAGTTCTTC. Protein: CASSGTSGSHNEQFF.

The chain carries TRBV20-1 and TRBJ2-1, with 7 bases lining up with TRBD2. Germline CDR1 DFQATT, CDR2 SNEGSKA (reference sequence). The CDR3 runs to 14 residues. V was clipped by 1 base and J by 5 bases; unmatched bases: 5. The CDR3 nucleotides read TGCAGTGCTAGAGTTAGCGGGCTCCACAATGAGCAGTTCTTC. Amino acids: CSARVSGLHNEQFF.

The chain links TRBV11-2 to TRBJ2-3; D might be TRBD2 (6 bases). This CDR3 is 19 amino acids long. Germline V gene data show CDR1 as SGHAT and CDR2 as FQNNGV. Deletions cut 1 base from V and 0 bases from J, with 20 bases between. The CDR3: CASSLVVGQRVYSTDTQYF. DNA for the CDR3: TGTGCCAGCAGCTTAGTTGTAGGGCAGCGGGTATATAGCACAGATACGCAGTATTTT.

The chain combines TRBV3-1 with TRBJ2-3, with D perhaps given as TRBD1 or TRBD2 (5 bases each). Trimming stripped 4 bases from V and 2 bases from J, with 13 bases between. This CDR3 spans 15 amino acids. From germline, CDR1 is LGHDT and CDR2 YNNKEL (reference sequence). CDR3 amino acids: CASSLAGTYTDTQYF. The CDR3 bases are TGTGCCAGCAGCCTAGCCGGGACCTACACAGATACGCAGTATTTT.

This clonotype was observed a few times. DNA for the CDR3: TGTGCCAGCAGTTTAGCCCTGACTAGCGGGTCCTCCTACGAGCAGTACTTC. Protein: CASSLALTSGSSYEQYF. The chain employs TRBV12-3 or TRBV12-4 and TRBJ2-7, with TRBD2 matching over 10 bases. This CDR3 has 17 amino acids. V was pared by 0 bases and J by 0 bases, with 5 bases of the junction left unmatched.

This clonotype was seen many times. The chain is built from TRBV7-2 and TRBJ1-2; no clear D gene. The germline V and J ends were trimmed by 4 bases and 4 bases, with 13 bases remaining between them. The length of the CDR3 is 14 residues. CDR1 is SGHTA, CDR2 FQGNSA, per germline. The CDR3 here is CASSSGPSSYGYTF. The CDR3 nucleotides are TGTGCCAGCAGCTCCGGACCCTCTAGCTATGGCTACACCTTC.

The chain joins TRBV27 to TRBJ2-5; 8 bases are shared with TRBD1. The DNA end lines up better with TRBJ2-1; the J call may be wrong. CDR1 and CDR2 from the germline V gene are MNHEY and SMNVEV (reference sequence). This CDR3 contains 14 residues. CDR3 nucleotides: TGTGCCAGCAGTTTAGGACAGGGCCTTCGAGAGCAGTTCTTC. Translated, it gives CASSLGQGLREQFF.

The CDR3 sequence: CSAREPGVNSGNTIYF. The CDR3, as DNA: TGCAGTGCTAGAGAGCCAGGGGTTAACTCTGGAAACACCATATATTTT. The V call is TRBV20-1, the J call TRBJ1-3, with D tentatively TRBD1 (6 bases). CDR3 length: 16 residues. Germline V gene data show CDR1 as DFQATT and CDR2 as SNEGSKA (reference sequence). V gave up 0 bases and J gave up 0 bases, with 12 bases separating them.

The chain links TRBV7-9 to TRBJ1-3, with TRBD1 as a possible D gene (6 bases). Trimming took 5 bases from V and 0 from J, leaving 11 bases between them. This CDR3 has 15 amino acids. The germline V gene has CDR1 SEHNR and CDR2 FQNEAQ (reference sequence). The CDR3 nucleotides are TGTGCCAGCAGCCAGGACAGAATCTCTGGAAACACCATATATTTT. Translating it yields CASSQDRISGNTIYF. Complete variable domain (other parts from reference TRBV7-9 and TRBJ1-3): DTGVSQNPRHKITKRGQNVTFRCDPISEHNRLYWYRQTLGQGPEFLTYFQNEAQLEKSRLLSDRFSAERPKGSFSTLEIQRTEQGDSAMYLCASSQDRISGNTIYFGEGSWLTVV.

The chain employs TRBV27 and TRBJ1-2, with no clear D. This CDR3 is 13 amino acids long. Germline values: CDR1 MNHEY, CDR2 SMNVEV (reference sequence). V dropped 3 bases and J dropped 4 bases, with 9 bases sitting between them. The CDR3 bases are TGTGCCAGCAGTTTTAGGGAATCCTATGGCTACACCTTC. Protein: CASSFRESYGYTF.

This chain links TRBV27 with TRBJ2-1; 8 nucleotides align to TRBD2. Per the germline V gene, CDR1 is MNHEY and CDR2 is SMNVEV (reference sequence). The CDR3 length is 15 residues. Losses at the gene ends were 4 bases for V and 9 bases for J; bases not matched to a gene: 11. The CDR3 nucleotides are TGTGCCAGCAGTTCCCCGGGACTAGGGGCCGGTGAGCAGTTCTTC. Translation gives CASSSPGLGAGEQFF.

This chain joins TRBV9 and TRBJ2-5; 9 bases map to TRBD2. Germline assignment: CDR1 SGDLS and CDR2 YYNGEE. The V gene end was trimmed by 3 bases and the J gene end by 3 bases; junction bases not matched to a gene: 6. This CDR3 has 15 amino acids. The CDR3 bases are TGTGCCAGCAGCGCCGGGACTAGCTCAAAAGAGACCCAGTACTTC. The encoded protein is CASSAGTSSKETQYF.

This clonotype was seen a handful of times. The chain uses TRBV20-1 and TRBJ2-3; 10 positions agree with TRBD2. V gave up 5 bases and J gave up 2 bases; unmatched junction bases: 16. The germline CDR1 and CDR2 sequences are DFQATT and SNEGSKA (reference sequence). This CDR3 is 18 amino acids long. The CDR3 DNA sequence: TGCAGTGCTTGGGATGAGGGATTACTAGCGGGATCCACAGATACGCAGTATTTT. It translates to CSAWDEGLLAGSTDTQYF.

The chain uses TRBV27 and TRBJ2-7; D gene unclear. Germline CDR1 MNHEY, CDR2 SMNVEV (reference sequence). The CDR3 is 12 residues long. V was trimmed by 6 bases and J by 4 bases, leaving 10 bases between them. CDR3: CASSRQIYEQYF. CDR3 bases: TGTGCCAGCAGCCGACAAATTTACGAGCAGTACTTC.

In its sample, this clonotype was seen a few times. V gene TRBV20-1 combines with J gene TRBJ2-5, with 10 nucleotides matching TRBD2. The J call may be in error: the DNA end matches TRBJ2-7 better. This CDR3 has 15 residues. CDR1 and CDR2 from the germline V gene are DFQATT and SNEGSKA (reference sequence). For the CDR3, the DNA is TGCAGTGCTACCGGGAGCGGACTAGCGGCATACGAGCAGTACTTC. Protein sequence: CSATGSGLAAYEQYF.

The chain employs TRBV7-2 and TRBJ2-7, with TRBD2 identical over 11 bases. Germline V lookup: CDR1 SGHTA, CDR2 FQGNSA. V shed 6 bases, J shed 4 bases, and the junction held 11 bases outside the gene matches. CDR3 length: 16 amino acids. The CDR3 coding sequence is TGTGCCAGCAGTTACACCGGGACTAGCGGCTTTTACGAGCAGTACGTC. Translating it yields CASSYTGTSGFYEQYV.

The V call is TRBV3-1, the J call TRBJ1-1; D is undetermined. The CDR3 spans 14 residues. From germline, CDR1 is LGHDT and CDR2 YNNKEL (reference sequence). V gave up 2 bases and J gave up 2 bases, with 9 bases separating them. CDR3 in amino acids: CASSQTAANTEAFF. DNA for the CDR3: TGTGCCAGCAGCCAAACGGCGGCCAACACTGAAGCTTTCTTT. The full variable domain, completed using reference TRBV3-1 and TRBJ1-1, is DTAVSQTPKYLVTQMGNDKSIKCEQNLGHDTMYWYKQDSKKFLKIMFSYNNKELIINETVPNRFSPKSPDKAHLNLHINSLELGDSAVYFCASSQTAANTEAFFGQGTRLTVV.

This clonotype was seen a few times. The CDR3 is CASSIGGAAMKKLFF. Written as DNA, the CDR3 is TGTGCCAGCAGCATCGGGGGAGCTGCAATGAAAAAACTGTTTTTT. The J gene is TRBJ1-4, the V gene TRBV21-1; TRBD1, as called in the table, went unchecked against the DNA. TRBV21-1 is listed as a pseudogene. The CDR3 runs to 15 residues.

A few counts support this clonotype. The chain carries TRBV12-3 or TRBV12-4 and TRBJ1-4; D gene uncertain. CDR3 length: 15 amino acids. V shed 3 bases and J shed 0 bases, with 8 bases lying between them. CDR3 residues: CASSFSFTTNEKLFF. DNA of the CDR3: TGTGCCAGCAGTTTCTCGTTCACAACTAATGAAAAACTGTTTTTT.

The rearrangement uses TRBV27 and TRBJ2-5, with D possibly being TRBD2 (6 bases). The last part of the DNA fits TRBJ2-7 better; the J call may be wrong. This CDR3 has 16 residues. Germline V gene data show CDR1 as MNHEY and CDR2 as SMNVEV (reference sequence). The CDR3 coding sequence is TGTGCCAGCAGTCAATTAAGGAGTGGAGGGGCCTACGAGCAGTACTTC. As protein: CASSQLRSGGAYEQYF.

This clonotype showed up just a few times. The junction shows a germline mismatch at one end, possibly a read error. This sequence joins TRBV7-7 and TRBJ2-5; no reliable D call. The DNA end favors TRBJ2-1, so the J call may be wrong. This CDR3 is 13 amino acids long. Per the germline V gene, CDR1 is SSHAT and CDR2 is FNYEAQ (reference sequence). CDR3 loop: CASSSQHPDEQFF. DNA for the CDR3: TGTGCTAGCAGCTCCCAACACCCCGATGAGCAGTTCTTC.

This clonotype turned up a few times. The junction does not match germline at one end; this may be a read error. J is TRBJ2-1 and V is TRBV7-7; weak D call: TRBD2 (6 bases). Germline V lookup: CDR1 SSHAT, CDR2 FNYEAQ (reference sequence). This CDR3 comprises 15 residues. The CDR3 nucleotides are TGTGCTAGCAGCCCGGTGGCGGGGCCCTACAATGAGCAGTTCTTC. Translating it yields CASSPVAGPYNEQFF.

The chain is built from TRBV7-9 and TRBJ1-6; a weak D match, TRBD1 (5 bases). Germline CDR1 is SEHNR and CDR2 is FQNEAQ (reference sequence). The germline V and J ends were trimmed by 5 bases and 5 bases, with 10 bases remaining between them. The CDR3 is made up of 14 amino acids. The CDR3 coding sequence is TGTGCCAGCAGCCCGGGGGGGAATAATTCACCCCTCCACTTT. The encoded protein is CASSPGGNNSPLHF.

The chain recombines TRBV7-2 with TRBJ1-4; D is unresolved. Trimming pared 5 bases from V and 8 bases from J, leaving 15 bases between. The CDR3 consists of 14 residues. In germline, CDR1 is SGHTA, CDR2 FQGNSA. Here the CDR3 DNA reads TGTGCCAGCAGCCCGACCCGGGCCGAAGAAAAACTGTTTTTT. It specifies CASSPTRAEEKLFF.

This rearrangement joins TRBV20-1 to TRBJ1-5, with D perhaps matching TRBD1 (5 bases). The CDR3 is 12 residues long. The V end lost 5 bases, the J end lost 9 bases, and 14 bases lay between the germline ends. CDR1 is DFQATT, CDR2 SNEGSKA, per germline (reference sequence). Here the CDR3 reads CSAYDSQLPQHF. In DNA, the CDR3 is TGCAGTGCTTATGACAGCCAATTGCCCCAGCATTTT.

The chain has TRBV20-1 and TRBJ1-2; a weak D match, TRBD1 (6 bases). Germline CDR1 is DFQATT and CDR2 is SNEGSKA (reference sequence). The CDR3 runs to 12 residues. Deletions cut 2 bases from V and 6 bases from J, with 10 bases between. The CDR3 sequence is CSARQGNHGYTF. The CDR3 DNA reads TGCAGTGCTAGACAGGGGAACCATGGCTACACCTTC.

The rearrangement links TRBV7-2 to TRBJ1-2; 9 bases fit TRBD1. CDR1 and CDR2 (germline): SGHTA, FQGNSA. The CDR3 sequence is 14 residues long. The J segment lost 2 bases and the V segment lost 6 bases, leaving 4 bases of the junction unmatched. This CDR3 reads CASSQTGGNYGYTF. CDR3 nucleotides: TGTGCCAGCAGTCAAACAGGGGGCAACTATGGCTACACCTTC.

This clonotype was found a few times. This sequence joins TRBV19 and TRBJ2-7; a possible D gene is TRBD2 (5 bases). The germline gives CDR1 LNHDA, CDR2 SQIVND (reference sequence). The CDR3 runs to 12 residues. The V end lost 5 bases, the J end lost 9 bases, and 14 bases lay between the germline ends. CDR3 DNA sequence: TGTGCCAGTAGTTCCGGACTCTCCGCGCAGTACTTC. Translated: CASSSGLSAQYF.

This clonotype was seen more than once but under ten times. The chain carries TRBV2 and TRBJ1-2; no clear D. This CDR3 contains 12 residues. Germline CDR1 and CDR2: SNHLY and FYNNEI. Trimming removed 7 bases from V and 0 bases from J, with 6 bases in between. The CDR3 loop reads CASKESNYGYTF. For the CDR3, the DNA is TGTGCCAGCAAAGAATCTAACTATGGCTACACCTTC.